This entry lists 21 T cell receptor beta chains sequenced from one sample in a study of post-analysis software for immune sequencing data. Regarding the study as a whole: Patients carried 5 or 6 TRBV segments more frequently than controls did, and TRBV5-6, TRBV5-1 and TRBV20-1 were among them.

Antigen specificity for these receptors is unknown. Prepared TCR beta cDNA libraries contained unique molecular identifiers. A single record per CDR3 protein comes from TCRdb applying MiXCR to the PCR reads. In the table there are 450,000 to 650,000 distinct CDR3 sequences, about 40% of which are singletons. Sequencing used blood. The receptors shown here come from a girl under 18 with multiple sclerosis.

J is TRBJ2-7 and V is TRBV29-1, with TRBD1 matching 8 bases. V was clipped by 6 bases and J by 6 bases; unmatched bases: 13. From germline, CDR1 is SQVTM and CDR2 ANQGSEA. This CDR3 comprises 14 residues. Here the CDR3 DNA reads TGCAGCGTCGGTAGATTGGACAGGGCACCCGAGCAGTACTTC. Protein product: CSVGRLDRAPEQYF.

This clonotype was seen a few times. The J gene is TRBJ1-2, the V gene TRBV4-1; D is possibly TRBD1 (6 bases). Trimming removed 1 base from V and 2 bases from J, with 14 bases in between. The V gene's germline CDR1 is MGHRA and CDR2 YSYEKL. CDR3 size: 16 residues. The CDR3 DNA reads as TGCGCCAGCAGCCAAGTACTCAGGGGCCCCAACTATGGCTACACCTTC. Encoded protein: CASSQVLRGPNYGYTF.

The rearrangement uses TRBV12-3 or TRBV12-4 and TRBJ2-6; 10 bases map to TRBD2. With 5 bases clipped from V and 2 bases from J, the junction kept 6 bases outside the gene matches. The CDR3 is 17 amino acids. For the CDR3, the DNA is TGTGCCAGCAGTCCATCAGCGGGAGGGACTGGGGCCAACGTCCTGACTTTC. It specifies CASSPSAGGTGANVLTF.

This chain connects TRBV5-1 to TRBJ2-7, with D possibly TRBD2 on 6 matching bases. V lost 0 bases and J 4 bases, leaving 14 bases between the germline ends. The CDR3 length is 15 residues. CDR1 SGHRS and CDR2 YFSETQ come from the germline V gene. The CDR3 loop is CASSLGGTREYEQYF. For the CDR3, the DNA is TGCGCCAGCAGCTTGGGTGGGACTCGAGAATACGAGCAGTACTTC.

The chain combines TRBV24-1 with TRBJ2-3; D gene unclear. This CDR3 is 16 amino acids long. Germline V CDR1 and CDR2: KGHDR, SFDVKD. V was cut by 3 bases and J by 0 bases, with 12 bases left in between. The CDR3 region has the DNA TGTGCCACCAGTGATGAAAGGGCGTTTAGCACAGATACGCAGTATTTT. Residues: CATSDERAFSTDTQYF.

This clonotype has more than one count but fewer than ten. CDR3 protein: CAWSRGGESIYEQYF. CDR3 bases: TGTGCCTGGAGTAGGGGGGGGGAGAGTATCTACGAGCAGTACTTC. The chain couples TRBV30 to TRBJ2-7; maybe TRBD2 (7 bases). The length of the CDR3 is 15 residues. CDR1 and CDR2 (germline): GTSNPN, SVGIG (reference sequence). V lost 2 bases and J 3 bases, leaving 17 bases between the germline ends.

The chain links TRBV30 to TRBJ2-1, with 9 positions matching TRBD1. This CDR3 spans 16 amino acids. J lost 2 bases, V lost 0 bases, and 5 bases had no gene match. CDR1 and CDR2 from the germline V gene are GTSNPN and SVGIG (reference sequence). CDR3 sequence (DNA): TGTGCCTGGAGTGTCAAGGGACAGGGTGCCTACAATGAGCAGTTCTTC. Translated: CAWSVKGQGAYNEQFF.

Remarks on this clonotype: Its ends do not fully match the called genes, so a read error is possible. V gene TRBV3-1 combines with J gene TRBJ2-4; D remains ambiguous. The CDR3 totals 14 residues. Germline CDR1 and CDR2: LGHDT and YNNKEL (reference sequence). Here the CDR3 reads CASSQDSVGNIQYF. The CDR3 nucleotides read TGTGCCAGTAGCCAAGACTCAGTCGGAAACATTCAGTACTTC.

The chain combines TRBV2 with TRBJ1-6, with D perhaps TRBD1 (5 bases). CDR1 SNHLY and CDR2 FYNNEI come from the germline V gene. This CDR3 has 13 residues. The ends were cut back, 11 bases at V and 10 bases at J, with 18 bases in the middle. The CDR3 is CADNDSRTSPLHF. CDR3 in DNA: TGTGCCGACAACGACAGCCGGACATCACCCCTCCACTTT. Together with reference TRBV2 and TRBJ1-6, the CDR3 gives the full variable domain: EPEVTQTPSHQVTQMGQEVILRCVPISNHLYFYWYRQILGQKVEFLVSFYNNEISEKSEIFDDQFSVERPDGSNFTLKIRSTKLEDSAMYFCADNDSRTSPLHFGNGTRLTVT.

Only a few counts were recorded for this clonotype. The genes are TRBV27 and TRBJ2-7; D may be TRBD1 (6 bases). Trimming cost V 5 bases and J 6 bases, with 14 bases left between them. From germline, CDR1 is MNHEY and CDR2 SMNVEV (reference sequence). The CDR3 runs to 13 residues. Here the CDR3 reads CASSPTLGAEQYF. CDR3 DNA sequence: TGTGCCAGCAGTCCAACCCTGGGGGCCGAGCAGTACTTC.

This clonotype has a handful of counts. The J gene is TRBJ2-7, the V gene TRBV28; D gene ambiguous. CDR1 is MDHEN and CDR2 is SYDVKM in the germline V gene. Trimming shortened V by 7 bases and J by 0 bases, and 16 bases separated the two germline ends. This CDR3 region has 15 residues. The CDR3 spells CASTTAVKPSYEQYF. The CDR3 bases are TGTGCCAGCACCACCGCCGTAAAACCCTCCTACGAGCAGTACTTC. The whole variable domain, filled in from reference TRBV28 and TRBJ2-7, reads DVKVTQSSRYLVKRTGEKVFLECVQDMDHENMFWYRQDPGLGLRLIYFSYDVKMKEKGDIPEGYSVSREKKERFSLILESASTNQTSMYLCASTTAVKPSYEQYFGPGTRLTVT.

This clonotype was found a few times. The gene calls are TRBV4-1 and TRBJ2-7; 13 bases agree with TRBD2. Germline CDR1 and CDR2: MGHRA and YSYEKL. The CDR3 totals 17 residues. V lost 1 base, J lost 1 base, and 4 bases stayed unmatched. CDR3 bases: TGCGCCAGCAGCCAAGGACTAGCGGGAGGCAGTTCCTACGAGCAGTACTTC. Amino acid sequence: CASSQGLAGGSSYEQYF.

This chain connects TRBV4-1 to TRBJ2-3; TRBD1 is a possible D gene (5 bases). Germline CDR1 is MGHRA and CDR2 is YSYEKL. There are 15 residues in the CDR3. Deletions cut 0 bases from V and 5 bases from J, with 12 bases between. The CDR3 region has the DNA TGCGCCAGCAGCCAAGAGAGTTTTCAGGGAGATACGCAGTATTTT. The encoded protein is CASSQESFQGDTQYF.

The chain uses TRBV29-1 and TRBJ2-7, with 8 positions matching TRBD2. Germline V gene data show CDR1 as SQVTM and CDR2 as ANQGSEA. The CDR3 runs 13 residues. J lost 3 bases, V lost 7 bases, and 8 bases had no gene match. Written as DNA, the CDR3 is TGCAGCGCTGGTAGCGGGGTGGACTACGAGCAGTACTTC. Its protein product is CSAGSGVDYEQYF.

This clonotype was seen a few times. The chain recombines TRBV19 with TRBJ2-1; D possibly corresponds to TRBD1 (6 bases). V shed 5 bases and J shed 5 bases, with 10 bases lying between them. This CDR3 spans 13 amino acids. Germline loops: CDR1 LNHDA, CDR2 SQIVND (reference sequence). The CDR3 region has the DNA TGTGCCAGTAGTCCAGGGGCTAACAATGAGCAGTTCTTC. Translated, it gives CASSPGANNEQFF.

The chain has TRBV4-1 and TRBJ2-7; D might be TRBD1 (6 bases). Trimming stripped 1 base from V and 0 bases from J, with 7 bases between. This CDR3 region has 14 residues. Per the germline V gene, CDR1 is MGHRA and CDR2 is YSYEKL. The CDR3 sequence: CASSQAQGSYEQYF. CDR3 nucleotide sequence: TGCGCCAGCAGCCAAGCACAGGGCTCCTACGAGCAGTACTTC.

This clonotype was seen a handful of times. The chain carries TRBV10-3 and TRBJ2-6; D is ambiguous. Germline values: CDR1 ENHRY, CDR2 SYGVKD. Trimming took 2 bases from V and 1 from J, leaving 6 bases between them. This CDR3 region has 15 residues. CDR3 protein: CAISEGRSGANVLTF. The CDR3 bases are TGTGCCATCAGTGAGGGGCGATCTGGGGCCAACGTCCTGACTTTC.

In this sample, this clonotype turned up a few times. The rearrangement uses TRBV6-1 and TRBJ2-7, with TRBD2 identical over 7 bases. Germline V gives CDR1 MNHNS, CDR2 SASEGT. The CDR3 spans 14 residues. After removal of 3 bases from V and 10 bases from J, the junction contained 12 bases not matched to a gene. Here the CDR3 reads CASSDTPPSGSQYF. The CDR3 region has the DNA TGTGCCAGCAGTGACACCCCGCCTAGCGGTAGCCAGTACTTC.

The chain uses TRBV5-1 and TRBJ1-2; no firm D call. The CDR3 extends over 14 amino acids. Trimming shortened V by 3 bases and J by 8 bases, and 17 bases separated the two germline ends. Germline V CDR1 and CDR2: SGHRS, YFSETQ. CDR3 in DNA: TGCGCCAGCAGCTACGATGCGGGCCTATCCGGCTACACCTTC. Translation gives CASSYDAGLSGYTF. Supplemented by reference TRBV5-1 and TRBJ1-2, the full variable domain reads KAGVTQTPRYLIKTRGQQVTLSCSPISGHRSVSWYQQTPGQGLQFLFEYFSETQRNKGNFPGRFSGRQFSNSRSEMNVSTLELGDSALYLCASSYDAGLSGYTFGSGTRLTVV.

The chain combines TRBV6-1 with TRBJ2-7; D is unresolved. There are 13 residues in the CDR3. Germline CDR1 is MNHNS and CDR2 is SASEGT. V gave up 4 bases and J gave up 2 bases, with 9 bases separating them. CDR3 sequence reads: CASSAGSTYEQYF. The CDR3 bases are TGTGCCAGCAGTGCGGGCAGCACCTACGAGCAGTACTTC.

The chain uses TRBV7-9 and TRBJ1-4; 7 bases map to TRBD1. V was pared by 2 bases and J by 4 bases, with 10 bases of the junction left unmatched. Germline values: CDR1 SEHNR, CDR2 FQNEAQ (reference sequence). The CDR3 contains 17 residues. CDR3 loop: CASSLLGGAGFNEKLFF. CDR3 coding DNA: TGTGCCAGCAGCTTATTAGGGGGCGCCGGGTTTAATGAAAAACTGTTTTTT.